The TCR beta chain under discussion was sequenced for a study of blood T cells in healthy people across ages. A second PCR of 7 to 11 cycles used a sample-barcoded 5' primer and a J-beta primer mix. TCRdb re-analysed the 5' RACE reads in MiXCR, keeping a single row per CDR3 protein. The sample records approximately 810,000 distinct CDR3 sequences, approximately 35% being singletons. Study-wide results and limits: Naive CD4+ cells and diversity were both higher in long-lived donors than in aged donors.

The CDR3 contains 16 residues. For this clonotype: Its specificity is not known.

Peripheral blood, about 10 milliliters per donor, was collected. J is TRBJ2-1 and V is TRBV12-2; the D call TRBD1 from the table was never checked on the DNA. The J call is doubtful: the DNA matches TRBJ2-7 better. TRBV12-2 is marked as a pseudogene. Material for sequencing was blood. The sequence was collected from a man between 18 and 29 years old in good health. The CDR3, as DNA: TGTGCAAGTCGCCCCCGGCGGAACAGCTCCTACAATGAGCAGTACTTC. This encodes CASRPRRNSSYNEQYF.